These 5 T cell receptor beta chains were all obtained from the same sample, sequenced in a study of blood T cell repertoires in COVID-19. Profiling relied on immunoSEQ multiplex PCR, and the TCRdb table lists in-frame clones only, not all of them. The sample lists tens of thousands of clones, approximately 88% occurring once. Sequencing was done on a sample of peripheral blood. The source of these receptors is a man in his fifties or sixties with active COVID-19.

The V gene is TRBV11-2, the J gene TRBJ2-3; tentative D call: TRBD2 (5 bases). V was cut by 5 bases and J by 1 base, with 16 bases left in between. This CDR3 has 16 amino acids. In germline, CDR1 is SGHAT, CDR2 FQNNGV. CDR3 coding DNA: TGTGCCAGCAGCCCAGGACGGGGTGGAGGCACAGATACGCAGTATTTT. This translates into CASSPGRGGGTDTQYF.

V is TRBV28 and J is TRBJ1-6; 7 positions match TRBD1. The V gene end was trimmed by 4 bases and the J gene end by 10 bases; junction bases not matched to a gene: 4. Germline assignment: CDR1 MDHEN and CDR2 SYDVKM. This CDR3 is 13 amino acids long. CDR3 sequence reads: CASSSGGYSPLHF. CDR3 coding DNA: TGTGCCAGCAGTTCAGGGGGTTACTCACCCCTCCACTTT. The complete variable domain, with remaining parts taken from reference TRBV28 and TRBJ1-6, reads DVKVTQSSRYLVKRTGEKVFLECVQDMDHENMFWYRQDPGLGLRLIYFSYDVKMKEKGDIPEGYSVSREKKERFSLILESASTNQTSMYLCASSSGGYSPLHFGNGTRLTVT.

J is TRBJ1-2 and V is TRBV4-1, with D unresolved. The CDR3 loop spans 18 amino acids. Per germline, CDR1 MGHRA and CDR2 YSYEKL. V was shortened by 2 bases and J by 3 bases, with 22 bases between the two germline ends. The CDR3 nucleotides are TGCGCCAGCAGCCAACCTTCCGCAGTCCGGGAAAGGGACTATGGCTACACCTTC. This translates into CASSQPSAVRERDYGYTF.

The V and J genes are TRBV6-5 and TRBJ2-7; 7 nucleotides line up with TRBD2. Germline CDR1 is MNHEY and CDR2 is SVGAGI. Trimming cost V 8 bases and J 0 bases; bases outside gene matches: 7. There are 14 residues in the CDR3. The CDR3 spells CASSTGTNSYEQYF. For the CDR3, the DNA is TGTGCCAGCTCCACGGGGACTAACTCCTACGAGCAGTACTTC.

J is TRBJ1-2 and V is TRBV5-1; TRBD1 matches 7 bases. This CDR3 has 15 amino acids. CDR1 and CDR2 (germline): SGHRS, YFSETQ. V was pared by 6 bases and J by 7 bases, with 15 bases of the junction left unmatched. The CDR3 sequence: CASNPMTGYEVGYTF. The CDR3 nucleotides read TGCGCCAGCAACCCCATGACAGGGTATGAGGTTGGCTACACCTTC.